This TCR beta chain was sequenced in a study of control samples from healthy donors and cancer patients. J was trimmed by 1 base and V by 2 bases; bases with no gene match: 3. The germline gives CDR1 WSHSY, CDR2 SAAADI. This CDR3 comprises 15 residues. The repertoire was sequenced with immunoSEQ multiplex PCR; TCRdb's copy has only in-frame clones and lacks some. The data show about 150,000 clones, about 94% seen once. The chain uses TRBV10-2 and TRBJ2-7; 9 nucleotides agree with TRBD1. The sample taken for sequencing was blood. The TCR comes from a man between 40 and 49 years old in good health. This CDR3 is CASSEAGTGSYEQYF. The CDR3 DNA follows: TGCGCCAGCAGTGAGGCTGGGACAGGGTCCTACGAGCAGTACTTC.